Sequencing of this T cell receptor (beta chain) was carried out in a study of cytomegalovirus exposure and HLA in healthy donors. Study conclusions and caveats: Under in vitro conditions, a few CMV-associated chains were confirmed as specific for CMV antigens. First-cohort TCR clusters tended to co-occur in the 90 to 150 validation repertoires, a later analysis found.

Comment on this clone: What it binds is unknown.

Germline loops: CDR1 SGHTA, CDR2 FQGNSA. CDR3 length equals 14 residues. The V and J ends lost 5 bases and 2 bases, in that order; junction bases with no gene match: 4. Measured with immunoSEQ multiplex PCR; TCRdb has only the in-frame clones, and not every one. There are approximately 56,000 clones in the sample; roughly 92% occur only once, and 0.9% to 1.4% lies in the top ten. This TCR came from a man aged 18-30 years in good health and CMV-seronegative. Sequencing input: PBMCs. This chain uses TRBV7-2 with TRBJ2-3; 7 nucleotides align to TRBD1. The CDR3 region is CASSLGTVTDTQYF. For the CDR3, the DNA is TGTGCCAGCAGCCTTGGGACAGTCACAGATACGCAGTATTTT.